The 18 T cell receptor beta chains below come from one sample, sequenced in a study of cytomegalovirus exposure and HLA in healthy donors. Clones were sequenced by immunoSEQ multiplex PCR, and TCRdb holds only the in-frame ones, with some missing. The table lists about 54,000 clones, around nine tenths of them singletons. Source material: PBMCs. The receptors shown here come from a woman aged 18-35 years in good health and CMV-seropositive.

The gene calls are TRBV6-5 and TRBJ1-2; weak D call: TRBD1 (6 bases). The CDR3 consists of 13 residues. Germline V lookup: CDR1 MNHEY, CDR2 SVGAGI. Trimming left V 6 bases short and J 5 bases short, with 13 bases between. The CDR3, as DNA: TGTGCCAGCAGCAAGGGGGGGTTTTATGGCTACACCTTC. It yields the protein CASSKGGFYGYTF.

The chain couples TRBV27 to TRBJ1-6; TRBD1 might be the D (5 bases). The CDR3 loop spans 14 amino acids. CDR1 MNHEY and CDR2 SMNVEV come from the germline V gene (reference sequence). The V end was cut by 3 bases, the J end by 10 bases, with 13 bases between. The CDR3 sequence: CASSLEGRGSPLHF. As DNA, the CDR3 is TGTGCCAGCAGTTTGGAGGGGAGAGGATCACCCCTCCACTTT.

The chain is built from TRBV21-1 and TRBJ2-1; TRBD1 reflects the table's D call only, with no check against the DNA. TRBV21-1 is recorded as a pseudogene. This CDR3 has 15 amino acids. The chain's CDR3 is CASSIPGQGCNEQFF. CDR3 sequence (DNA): TGTGCCAGCAGCATTCCGGGACAGGGTTGCAATGAGCAGTTCTTC.

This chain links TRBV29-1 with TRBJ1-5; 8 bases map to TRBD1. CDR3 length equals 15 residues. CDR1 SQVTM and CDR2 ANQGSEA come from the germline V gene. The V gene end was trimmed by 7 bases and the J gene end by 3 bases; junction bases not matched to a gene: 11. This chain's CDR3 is CSASQGAGFNQPQHF. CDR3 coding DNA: TGCAGCGCTTCTCAGGGGGCGGGCTTCAATCAGCCCCAGCATTTT.

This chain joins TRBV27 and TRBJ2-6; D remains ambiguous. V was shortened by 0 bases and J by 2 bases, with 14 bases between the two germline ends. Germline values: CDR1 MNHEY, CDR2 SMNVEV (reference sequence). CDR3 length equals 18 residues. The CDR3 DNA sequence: TGTGCCAGCAGTTTATCTTGGGCTCAGGTCCCTGGGGCCAACGTCCTGACTTTC. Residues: CASSLSWAQVPGANVLTF.

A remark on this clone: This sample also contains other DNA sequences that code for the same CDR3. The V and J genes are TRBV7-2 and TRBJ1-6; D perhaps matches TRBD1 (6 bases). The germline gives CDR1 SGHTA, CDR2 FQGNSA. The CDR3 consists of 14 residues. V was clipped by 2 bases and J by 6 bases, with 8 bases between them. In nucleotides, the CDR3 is TGTGCCAGCAGCTTAACAGGGACTAATTCACCCCTCCACTTT. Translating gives CASSLTGTNSPLHF.

DNA for the CDR3: TGTGCCAGCAGCTTGGAGACAGTCTACGAGCAGTACTTC. Encoded protein: CASSLETVYEQYF. The rearrangement joins TRBV7-2 to TRBJ2-7; possibly TRBD1 for D (5 bases). CDR1 is SGHTA, CDR2 FQGNSA, per germline. The CDR3 has 13 amino acids. V lost 3 bases and J 3 bases, leaving 9 bases between the germline ends.

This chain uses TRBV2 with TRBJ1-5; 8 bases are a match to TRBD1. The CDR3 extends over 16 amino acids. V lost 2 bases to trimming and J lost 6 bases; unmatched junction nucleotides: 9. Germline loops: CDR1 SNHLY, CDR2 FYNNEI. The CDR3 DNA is TGTGCCAGCAGTGAACCGGAGGACAGGGAAGGTCAGCCCCAGCATTTT. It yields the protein CASSEPEDREGQPQHF.

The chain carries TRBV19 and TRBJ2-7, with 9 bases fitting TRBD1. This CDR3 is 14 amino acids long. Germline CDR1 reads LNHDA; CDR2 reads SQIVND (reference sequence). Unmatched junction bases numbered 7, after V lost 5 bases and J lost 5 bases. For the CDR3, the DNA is TGTGCCAGTAGTGGCAGACAGGGGGGGCACGAGCAGTACTTC. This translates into CASSGRQGGHEQYF.

The CDR3 spells CASSPRQGATEKLFF. The CDR3 DNA sequence: TGTGCCAGCAGCCCACGACAGGGGGCAACTGAAAAACTGTTTTTT. The J gene is TRBJ1-4, the V gene TRBV7-9; the match to TRBD1 covers 10 bases. After removal of 5 bases from V and 7 bases from J, the junction contained 7 bases not matched to a gene. The CDR3 consists of 15 residues. Germline-derived CDR1 and CDR2 are SEHNR and FQNEAQ (reference sequence).

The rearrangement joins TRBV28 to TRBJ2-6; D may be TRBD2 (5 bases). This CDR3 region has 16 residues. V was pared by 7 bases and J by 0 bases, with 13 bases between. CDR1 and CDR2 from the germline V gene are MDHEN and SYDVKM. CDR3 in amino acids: CASTGYGISGANVLTF. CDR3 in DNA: TGTGCCAGCACGGGGTATGGGATCTCTGGGGCCAACGTCCTGACTTTC.

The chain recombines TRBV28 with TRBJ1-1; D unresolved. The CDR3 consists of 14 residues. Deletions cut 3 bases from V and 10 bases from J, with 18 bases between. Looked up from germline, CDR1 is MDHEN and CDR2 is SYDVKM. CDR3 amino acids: CASSLLPGVGVAFF. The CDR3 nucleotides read TGTGCCAGCAGTTTGCTCCCCGGGGTTGGGGTAGCTTTCTTT.

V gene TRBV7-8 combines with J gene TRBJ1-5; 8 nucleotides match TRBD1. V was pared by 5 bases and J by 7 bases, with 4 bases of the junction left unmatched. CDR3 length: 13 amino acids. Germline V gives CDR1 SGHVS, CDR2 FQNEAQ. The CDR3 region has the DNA TGTGCCAGCAGCCTTGACAGGGGACAGCCCCAGCATTTT. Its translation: CASSLDRGQPQHF.

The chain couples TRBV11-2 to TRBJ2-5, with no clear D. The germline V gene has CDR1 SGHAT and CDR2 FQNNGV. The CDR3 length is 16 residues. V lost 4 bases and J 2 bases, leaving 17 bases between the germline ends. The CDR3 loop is CASSSLIRVTQETQYF. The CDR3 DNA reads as TGTGCCAGCAGCTCTCTAATACGGGTCACACAAGAGACCCAGTACTTC.

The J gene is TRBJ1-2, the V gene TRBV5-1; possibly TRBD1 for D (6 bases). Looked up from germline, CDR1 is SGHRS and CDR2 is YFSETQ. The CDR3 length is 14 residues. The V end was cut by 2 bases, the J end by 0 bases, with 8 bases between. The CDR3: CASSLGGPNYGYTF. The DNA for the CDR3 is TGCGCCAGCAGCTTAGGGGGTCCTAACTATGGCTACACCTTC.

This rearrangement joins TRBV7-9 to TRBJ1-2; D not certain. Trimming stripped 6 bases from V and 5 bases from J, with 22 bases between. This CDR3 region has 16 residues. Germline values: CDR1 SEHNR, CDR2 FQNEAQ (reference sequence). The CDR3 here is CASSNSEGTISYGYTF. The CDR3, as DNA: TGTGCCAGCAGTAATTCGGAAGGCACTATCTCTTATGGCTACACCTTC. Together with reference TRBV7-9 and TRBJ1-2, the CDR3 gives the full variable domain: DTGVSQNPRHKITKRGQNVTFRCDPISEHNRLYWYRQTLGQGPEFLTYFQNEAQLEKSRLLSDRFSAERPKGSFSTLEIQRTEQGDSAMYLCASSNSEGTISYGYTFGSGTRLTVV.

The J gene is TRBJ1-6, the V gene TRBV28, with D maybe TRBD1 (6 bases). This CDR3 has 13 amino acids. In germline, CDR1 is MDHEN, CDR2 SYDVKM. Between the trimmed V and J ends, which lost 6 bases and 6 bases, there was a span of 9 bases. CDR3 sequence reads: CASRQQGNSPLHF. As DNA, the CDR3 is TGTGCCAGCAGACAACAGGGTAATTCACCCCTCCACTTT.

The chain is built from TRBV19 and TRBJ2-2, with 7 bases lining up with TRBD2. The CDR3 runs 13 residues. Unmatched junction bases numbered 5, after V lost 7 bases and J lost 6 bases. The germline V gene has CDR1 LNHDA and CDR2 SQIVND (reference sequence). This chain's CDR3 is CASNGAGAGELFF. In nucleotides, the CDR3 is TGTGCCAGTAACGGGGCGGGAGCCGGGGAGCTGTTTTTT.